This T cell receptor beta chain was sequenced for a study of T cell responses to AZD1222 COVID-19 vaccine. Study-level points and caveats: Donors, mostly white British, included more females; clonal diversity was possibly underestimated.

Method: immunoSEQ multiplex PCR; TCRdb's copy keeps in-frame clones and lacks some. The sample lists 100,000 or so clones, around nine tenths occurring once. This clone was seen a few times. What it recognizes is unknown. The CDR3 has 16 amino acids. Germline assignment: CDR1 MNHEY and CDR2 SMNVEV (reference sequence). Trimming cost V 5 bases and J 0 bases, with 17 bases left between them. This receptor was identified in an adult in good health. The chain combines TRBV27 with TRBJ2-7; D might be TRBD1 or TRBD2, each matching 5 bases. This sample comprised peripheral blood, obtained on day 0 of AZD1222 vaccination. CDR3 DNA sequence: TGTGCCAGCAGTATTTCCGCCGGGACGGCCTCCTACGAGCAGTACTTC. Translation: CASSISAGTASYEQYF.